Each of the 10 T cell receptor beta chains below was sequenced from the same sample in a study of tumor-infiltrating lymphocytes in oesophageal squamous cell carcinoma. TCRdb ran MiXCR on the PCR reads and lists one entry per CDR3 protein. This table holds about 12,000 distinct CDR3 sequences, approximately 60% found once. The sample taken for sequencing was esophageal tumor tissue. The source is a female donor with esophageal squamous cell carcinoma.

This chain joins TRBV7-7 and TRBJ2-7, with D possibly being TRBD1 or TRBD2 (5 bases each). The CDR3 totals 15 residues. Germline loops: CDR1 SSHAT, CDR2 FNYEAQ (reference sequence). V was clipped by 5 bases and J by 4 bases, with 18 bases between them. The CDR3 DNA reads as TGTGCCAGCAGCCGGGACGGGGCCCACTCTTACGAGCAGTACTTC. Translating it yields CASSRDGAHSYEQYF.

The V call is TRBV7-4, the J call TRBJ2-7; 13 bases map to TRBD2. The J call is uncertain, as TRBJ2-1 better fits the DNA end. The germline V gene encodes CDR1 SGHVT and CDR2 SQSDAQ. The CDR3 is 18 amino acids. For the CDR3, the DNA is TGTGCCAGCAGCTTGGGGACTAGCGGGATGTCCAAGTCCAATGAGCAGTTCTTC. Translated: CASSLGTSGMSKSNEQFF.

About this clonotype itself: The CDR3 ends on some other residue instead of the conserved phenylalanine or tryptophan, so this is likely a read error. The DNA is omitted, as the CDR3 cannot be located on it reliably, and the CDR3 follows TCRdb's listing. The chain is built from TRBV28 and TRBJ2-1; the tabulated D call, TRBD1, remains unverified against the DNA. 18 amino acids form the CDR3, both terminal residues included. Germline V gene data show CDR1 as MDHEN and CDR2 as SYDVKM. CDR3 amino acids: CASSLGSRGQYYGYTFGS.

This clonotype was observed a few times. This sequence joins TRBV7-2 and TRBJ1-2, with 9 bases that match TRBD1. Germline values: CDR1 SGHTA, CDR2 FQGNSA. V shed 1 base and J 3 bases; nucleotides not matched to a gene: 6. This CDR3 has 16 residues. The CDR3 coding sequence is TGTGCCAGCAGCTTAGGAGGTGGACAGGGGTACTATGGCTACACCTTC. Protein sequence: CASSLGGGQGYYGYTF.

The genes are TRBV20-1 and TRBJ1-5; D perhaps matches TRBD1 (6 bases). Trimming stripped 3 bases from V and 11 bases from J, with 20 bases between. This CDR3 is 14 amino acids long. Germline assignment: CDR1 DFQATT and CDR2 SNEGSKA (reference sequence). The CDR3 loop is CSARDSGTGGAQHF. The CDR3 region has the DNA TGCAGTGCTAGGGACAGTGGGACCGGGGGGGCCCAGCATTTT.

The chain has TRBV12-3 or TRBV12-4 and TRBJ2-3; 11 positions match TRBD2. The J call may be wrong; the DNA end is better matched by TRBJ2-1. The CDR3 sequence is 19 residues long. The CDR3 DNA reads TGTGCCAGCAGCCAAAGATCCCTCCTAGCGGGAGGCCTCACTAGGGGGCAGTTCTTC. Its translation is CASSQRSLLAGGLTRGQFF.

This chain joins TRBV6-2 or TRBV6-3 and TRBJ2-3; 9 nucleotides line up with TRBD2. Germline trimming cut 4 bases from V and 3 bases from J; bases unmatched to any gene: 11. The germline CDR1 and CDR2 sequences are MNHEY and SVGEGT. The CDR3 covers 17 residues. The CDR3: CASSSVRRGGVTDTQYF. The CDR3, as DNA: TGTGCCAGCAGTTCTGTAAGGCGGGGGGGCGTTACAGATACGCAGTATTTT.

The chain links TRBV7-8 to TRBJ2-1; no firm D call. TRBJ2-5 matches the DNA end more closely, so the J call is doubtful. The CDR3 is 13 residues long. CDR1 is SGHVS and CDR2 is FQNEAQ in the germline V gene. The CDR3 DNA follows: TGTGCCAGCAGCTTCGAAGAGAGAGAGACCCAGTACTTC. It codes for CASSFEERETQYF.

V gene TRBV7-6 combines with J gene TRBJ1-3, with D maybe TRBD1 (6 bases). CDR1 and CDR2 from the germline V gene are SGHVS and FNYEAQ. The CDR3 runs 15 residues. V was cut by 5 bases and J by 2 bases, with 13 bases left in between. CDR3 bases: TGTGCCAGCAGCCAGGGGCCAGGGACTGGAAACACCATATATTTT. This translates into CASSQGPGTGNTIYF.

CDR3 region: CASSLLAGGRQPQHF. The CDR3 DNA follows: TGTGCCAGCAGCCTCCTGGCAGGGGGTAGACAGCCCCAGCATTTT. The V gene is TRBV7-6, the J gene TRBJ1-5; 7 bases are shared with TRBD1. Germline lookup yields CDR1 SGHVS and CDR2 FNYEAQ. This CDR3 spans 15 amino acids. V shed 5 bases, J shed 7 bases, and the junction held 11 bases outside the gene matches.